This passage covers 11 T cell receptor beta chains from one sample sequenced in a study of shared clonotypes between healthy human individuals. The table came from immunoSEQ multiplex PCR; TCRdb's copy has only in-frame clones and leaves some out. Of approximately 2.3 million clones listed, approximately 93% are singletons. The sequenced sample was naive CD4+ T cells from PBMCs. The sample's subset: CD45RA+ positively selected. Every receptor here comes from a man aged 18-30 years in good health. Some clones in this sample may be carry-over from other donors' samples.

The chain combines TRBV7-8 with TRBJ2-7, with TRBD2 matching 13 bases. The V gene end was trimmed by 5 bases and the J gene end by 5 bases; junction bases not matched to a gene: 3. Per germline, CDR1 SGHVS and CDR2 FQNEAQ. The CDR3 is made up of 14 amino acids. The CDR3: CASSRTSGRDEQYF. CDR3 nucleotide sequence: TGTGCCAGCAGCCGGACTAGCGGGAGAGACGAGCAGTACTTC.

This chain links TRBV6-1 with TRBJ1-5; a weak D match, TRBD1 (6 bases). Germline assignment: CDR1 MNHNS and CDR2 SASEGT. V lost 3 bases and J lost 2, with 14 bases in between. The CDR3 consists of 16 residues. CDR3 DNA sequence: TGTGCCAGCAGTGAGCGCCAGGGGCTCGGCAATCAGCCCCAGCATTTT. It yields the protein CASSERQGLGNQPQHF.

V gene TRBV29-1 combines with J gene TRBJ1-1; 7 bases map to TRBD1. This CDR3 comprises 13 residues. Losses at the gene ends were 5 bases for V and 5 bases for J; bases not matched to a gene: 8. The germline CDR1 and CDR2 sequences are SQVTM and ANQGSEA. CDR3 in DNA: TGCAGCGTTTTCGGGGACAGACGGACTGAAGCTTTCTTT. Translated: CSVFGDRRTEAFF.

CDR3 DNA: TGCGCCAGCAGCCCAGCGGGAGATAGGGACAATGAGCAGTTCTTC. Translating it yields CASSPAGDRDNEQFF. The chain is built from TRBV5-1 and TRBJ2-1; 8 bases line up with TRBD2. Germline values: CDR1 SGHRS, CDR2 YFSETQ. The CDR3 covers 15 residues. V was clipped by 4 bases and J by 5 bases; unmatched bases: 8.

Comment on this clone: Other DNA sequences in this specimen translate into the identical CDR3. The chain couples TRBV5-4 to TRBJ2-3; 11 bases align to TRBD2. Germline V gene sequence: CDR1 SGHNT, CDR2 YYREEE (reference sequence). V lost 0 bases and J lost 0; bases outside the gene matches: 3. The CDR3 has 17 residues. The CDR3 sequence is CASSLGGLAASTDTQYF. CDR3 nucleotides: TGTGCCAGCAGCTTGGGGGGACTAGCGGCTAGCACAGATACGCAGTATTTT.

Here the CDR3 reads CASSTLRTGANVLTF. The CDR3, as DNA: TGTGCCAGCAGTACCCTACGTACTGGGGCCAACGTCCTGACTTTC. V and J are TRBV27 and TRBJ2-6; D is uncertain. The ends were cut back, 5 bases at V and 2 bases at J, with 10 bases in the middle. CDR3 size: 15 residues. Per germline, CDR1 MNHEY and CDR2 SMNVEV (reference sequence).

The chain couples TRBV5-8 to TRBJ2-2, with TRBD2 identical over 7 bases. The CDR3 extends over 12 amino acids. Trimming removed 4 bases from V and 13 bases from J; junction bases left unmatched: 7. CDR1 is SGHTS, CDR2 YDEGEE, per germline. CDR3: CASSPREASLFF. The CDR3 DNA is TGTGCCAGCAGCCCCCGGGAGGCTTCGCTGTTTTTT.

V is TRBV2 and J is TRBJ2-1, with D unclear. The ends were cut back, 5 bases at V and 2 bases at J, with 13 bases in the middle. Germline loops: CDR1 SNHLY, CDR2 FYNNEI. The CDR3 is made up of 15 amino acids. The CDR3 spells CASSRVGHTYNEQFF. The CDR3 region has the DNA TGTGCCAGCAGTCGGGTCGGCCATACCTACAATGAGCAGTTCTTC. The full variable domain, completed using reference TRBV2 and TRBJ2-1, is EPEVTQTPSHQVTQMGQEVILRCVPISNHLYFYWYRQILGQKVEFLVSFYNNEISEKSEIFDDQFSVERPDGSNFTLKIRSTKLEDSAMYFCASSRVGHTYNEQFFGPGTRLTVL.

CDR3 coding DNA: TGTGCCAGCAGCCCCGGGTTCCGAGGACAGGGCTACACCTTC. Translating it yields CASSPGFRGQGYTF. The rearrangement links TRBV11-1 to TRBJ1-2; D perhaps matches TRBD1 (6 bases). V was trimmed by 5 bases and J by 8 bases, leaving 18 bases between them. The V gene's germline CDR1 is SGHAT and CDR2 FQDESV (reference sequence). The CDR3 is 14 amino acids.

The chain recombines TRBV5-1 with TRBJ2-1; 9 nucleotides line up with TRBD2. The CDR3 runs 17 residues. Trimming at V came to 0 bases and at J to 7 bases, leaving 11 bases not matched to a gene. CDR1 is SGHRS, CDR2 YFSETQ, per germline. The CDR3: CASSLGLAAPSANEQFF. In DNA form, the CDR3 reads TGCGCCAGCAGCTTGGGACTAGCGGCCCCCTCCGCGAATGAGCAGTTCTTC.

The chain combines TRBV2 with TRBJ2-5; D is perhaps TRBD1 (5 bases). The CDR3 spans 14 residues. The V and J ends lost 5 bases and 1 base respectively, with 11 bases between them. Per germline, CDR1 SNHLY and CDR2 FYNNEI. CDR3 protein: CASSWRRVQETQYF. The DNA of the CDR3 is TGTGCCAGCAGTTGGCGCAGGGTCCAAGAGACCCAGTACTTC.